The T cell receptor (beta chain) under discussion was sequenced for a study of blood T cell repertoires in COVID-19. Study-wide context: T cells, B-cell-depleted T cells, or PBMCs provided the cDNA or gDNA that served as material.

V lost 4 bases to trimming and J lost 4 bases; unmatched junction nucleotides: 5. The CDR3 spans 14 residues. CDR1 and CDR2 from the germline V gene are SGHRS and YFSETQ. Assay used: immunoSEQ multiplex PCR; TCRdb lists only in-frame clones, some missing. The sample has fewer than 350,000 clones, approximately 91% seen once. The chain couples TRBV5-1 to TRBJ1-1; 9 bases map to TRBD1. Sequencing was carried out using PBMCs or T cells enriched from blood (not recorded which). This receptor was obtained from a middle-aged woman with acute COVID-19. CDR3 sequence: CASSGGQGPTEAFF. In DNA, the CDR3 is TGCGCCAGCAGCGGCGGACAGGGGCCCACTGAAGCTTTCTTT.